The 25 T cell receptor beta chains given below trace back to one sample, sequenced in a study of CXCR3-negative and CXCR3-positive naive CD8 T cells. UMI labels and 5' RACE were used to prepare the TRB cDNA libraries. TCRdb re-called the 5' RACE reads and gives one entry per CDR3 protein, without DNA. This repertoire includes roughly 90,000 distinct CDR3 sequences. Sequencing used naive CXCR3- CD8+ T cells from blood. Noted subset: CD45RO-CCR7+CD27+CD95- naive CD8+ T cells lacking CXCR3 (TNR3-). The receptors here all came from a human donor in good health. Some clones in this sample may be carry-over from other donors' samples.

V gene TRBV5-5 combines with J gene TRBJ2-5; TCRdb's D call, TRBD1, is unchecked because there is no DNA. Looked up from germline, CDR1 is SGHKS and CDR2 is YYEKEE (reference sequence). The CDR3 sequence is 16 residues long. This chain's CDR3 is CASSLLFQGGGETQYF.

The chain's CDR3 is CASSWEAGGRNEQFF. J is TRBJ2-1 and V is TRBV28; TCRdb proposes TRBD2, but this gene call is untestable without DNA. The CDR3 is 15 amino acids. Germline loops: CDR1 MDHEN, CDR2 SYDVKM.

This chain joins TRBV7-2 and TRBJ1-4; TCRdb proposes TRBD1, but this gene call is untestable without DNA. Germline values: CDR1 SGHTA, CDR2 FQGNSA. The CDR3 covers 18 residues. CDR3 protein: CASSLWTGGRATNEKLFF.

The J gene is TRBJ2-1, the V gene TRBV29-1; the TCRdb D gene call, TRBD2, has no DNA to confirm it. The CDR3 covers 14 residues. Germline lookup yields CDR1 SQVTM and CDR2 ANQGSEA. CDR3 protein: CSVEDRPPRTEQFF.

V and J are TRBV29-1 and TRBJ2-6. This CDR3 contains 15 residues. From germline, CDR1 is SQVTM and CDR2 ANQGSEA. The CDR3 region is CSVSQLFSGANVLTF.

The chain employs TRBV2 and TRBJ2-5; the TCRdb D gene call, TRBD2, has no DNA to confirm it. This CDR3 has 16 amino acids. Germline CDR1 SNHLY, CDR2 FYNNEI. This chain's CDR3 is CASSEFASGGQETQYF.

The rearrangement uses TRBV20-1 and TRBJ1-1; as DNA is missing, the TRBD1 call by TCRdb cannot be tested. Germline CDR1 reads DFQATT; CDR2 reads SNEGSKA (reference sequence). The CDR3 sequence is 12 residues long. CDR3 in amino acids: CSASSWGFEAFF.

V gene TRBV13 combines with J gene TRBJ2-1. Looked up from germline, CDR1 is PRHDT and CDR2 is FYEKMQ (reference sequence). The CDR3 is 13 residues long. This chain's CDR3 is CASRERTYNEQFF.

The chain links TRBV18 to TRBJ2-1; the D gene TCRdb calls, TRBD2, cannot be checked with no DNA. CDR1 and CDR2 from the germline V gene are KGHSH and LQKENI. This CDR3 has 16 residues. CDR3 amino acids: CASSPPRGEKEDEQFF.

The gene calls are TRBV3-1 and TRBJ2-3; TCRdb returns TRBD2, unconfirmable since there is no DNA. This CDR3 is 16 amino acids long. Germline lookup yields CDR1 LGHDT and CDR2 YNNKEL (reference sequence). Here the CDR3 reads CASSPGALSGTDTQYF.

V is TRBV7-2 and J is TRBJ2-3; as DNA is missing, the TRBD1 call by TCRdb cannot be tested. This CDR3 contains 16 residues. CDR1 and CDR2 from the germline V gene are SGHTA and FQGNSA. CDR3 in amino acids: CASSRGQVPSTDTQYF.

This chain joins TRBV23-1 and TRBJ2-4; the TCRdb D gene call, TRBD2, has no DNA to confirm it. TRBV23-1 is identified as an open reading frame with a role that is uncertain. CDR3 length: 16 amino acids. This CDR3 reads CASSQGRGGPKNIQYF.

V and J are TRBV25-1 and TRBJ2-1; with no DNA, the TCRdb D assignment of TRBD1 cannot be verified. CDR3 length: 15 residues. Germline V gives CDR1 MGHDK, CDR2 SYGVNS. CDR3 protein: CASSGGQGAYNEQFF.

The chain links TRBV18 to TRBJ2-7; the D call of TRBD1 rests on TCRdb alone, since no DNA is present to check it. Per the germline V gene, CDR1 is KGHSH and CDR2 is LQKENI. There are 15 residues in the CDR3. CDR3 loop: CASSPGAWLAYEQYF.

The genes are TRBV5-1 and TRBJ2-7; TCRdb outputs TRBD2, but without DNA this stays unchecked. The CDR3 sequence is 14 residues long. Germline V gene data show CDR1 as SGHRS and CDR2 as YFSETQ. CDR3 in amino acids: CASSLRGGTYEQYF.

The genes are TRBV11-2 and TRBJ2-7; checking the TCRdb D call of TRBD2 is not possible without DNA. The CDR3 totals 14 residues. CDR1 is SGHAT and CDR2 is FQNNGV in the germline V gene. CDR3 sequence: CASSLTGLPYEQYF.

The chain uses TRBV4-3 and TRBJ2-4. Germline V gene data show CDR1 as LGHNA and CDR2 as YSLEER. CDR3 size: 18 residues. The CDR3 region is CASSQDEGLLNTGNIQHF.

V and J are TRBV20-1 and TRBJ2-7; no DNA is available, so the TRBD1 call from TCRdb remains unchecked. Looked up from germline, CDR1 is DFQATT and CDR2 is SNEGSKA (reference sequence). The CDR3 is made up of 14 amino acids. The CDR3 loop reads CSARDLGGGYEQYF.

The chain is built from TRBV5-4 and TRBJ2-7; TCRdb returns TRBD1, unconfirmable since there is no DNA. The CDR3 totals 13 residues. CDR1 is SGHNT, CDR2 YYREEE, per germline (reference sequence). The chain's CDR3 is CASSLGTGSEQYF. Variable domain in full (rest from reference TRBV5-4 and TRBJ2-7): ETGVTQSPTHLIKTRGQQVTLRCSSQSGHNTVSWYQQALGQGPQFIFQYYREEENGRGNFPPRFSGLQFPNYSSELNVNALELDDSALYLCASSLGTGSEQYFGPGTRLTVT.

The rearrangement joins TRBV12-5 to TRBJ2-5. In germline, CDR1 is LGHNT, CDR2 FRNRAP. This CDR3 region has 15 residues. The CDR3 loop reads CASGLAWTAQETQYF.

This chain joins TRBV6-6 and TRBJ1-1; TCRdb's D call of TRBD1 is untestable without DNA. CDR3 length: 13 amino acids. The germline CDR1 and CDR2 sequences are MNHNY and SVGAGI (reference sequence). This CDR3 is CASRTGIYTEAFF.

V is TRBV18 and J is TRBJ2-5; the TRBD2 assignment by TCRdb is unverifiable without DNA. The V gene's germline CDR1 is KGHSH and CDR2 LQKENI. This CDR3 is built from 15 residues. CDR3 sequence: CASSPTAAYQETQYF. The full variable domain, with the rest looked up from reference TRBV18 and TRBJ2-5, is NAGVMQNPRHLVRRRGQEARLRCSPMKGHSHVYWYRQLPEEGLKFMVYLQKENIIDESGMPKERFSAEFPKEGPSILRIQQVVRGDSAAYFCASSPTAAYQETQYFGPGTRLLVL.

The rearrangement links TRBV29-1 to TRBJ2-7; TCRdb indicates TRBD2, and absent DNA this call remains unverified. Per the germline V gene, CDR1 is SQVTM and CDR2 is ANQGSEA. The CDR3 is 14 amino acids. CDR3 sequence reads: CSIGIPSGGDEQYF.

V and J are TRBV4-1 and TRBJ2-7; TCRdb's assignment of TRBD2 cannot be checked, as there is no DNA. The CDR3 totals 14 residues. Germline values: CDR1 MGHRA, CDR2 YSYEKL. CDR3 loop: CASSQWGLDYEQYF.

The CDR3 region is CASSLGLRRRGAVDEQFF. J is TRBJ2-1 and V is TRBV7-6; TCRdb designates TRBD2, a call that cannot be tested without DNA. The CDR3 is 18 amino acids. From germline, CDR1 is SGHVS and CDR2 FNYEAQ.